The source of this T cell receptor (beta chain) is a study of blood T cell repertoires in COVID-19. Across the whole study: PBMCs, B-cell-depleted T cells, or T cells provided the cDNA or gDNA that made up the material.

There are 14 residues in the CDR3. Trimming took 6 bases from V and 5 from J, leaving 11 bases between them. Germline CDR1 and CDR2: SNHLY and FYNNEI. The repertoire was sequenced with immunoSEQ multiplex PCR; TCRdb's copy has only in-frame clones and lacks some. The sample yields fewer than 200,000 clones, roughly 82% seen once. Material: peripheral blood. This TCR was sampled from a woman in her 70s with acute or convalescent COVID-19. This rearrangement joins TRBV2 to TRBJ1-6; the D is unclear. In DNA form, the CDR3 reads TGTGCCAGCAGAAGGTTCCTAGATAATTCACCCCTCCACTTT. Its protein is CASRRFLDNSPLHF.